This is a list of T cell receptor beta chains from one sample in a study of cytomegalovirus exposure and HLA in healthy donors. Generated by immunoSEQ multiplex PCR, the TCRdb table keeps only in-frame clones and is missing some. The sample yields about 120,000 clones, 8% to 11% seen once. Sequencing was done on a sample of PBMCs. These receptors were taken from a woman aged 18-35 years in good health and CMV-seropositive. Each CDR3 is given with its conserved first and last residue. The order of the fields is J gene, V gene, clone size, D gene, CDR3 protein, CDR3 DNA. D genes are given only for firm matches. Clone size is given for some rows only: seen once, a few or many times, or a class if the clone is expanded.

J gene: TRBJ1-1
V gene: TRBV5-1
clone size: few
D gene: .
CDR3 protein: CASSSGGVMNTEAFF
CDR3 DNA: TGCGCCAGCAGCTCGGGCGGGGTTATGAACACTGAAGCTTTCTTT

J gene: TRBJ1-2
V gene: TRBV29-1
clone size: .
D gene: .
CDR3 protein: CSVDWDTEGRPYGYTF
CDR3 DNA: TGCAGCGTTGACTGGGACACTGAGGGTCGTCCTTATGGCTACACCTTC

J gene: TRBJ1-1
V gene: TRBV5-4
clone size: few
D gene: TRBD1
CDR3 protein: CASSPPGGVEAFF
CDR3 DNA: TGTGCCAGCAGCCCTCCAGGGGGCGTTGAAGCTTTCTTT

J gene: TRBJ1-5
V gene: TRBV13
clone size: .
D gene: TRBD1
CDR3 protein: CASSLGQVNQPQHF
CDR3 DNA: TGTGCCAGCAGTTTGGGACAGGTGAATCAGCCCCAGCATTTT

J gene: TRBJ1-1
V gene: TRBV6-6
clone size: few
D gene: TRBD1
CDR3 protein: CASRPNRGWTEAFF
CDR3 DNA: TGTGCCAGCAGGCCTAACAGGGGTTGGACTGAAGCTTTCTTT

J gene: TRBJ2-7
V gene: TRBV27
clone size: .
D gene: .
CDR3 protein: CASSPAGVVYYEQYF
CDR3 DNA: TGTGCCAGCAGTCCCGCCGGGGTAGTATACTACGAGCAGTACTTC

J gene: TRBJ2-2
V gene: TRBV28
clone size: few
D gene: .
CDR3 protein: CASSPSQRARGELFF
CDR3 DNA: TGTGCCAGCAGTCCCTCGCAGCGGGCTCGCGGGGAGCTGTTTTTT

J gene: TRBJ2-5
V gene: TRBV11-2
clone size: .
D gene: .
CDR3 protein: CASSSRLGRETQYF
CDR3 DNA: TGTGCCAGCAGCTCACGCCTGGGGCGGGAGACCCAGTACTTC

J gene: TRBJ2-1
V gene: TRBV7-8
clone size: .
D gene: TRBD2
CDR3 protein: CASTKAGKQFF
CDR3 DNA: TGTGCCAGCACCAAAGCGGGAAAGCAGTTCTTC

J gene: TRBJ2-4
V gene: TRBV5-1
clone size: .
D gene: .
CDR3 protein: CASNGGDGDKNIQYF
CDR3 DNA: TGCGCCAGCAATGGCGGCGACGGTGACAAAAACATTCAGTACTTC

J gene: TRBJ1-4
V gene: TRBV19
clone size: .
D gene: .
CDR3 protein: CASSIGAGKGEKLFF
CDR3 DNA: TGTGCCAGTAGTATCGGCGCGGGGAAGGGTGAAAAACTGTTTTTT

J gene: TRBJ1-2
V gene: TRBV2
clone size: .
D gene: TRBD1
CDR3 protein: CASTTGVSNYGYTF
CDR3 DNA: TGTGCCAGCACGACAGGGGTTTCTAACTATGGCTACACCTTC

J gene: TRBJ1-5
V gene: TRBV5-1
clone size: few
D gene: .
CDR3 protein: CASSLGAGGGDNQPQHF
CDR3 DNA: TGCGCCAGCAGCTTGGGGGCCGGGGGGGGAGACAATCAGCCCCAGCATTTT

J gene: TRBJ2-7
V gene: TRBV6-1
clone size: .
D gene: TRBD2
CDR3 protein: CASTPGLAAYEQYF
CDR3 DNA: TGTGCCAGCACCCCGGGACTAGCGGCCTACGAGCAGTACTTC

J gene: TRBJ2-3
V gene: TRBV14
clone size: .
D gene: TRBD2
CDR3 protein: CASSQGLAGRDTQYF
CDR3 DNA: TGTGCCAGCAGCCAAGGACTAGCGGGACGAGATACGCAGTATTTT

J gene: TRBJ2-1
V gene: TRBV15
clone size: .
D gene: TRBD1
CDR3 protein: CATSRGGQDNEQFF
CDR3 DNA: TGTGCCACCAGCAGAGGAGGACAGGACAATGAGCAGTTCTTC

J gene: TRBJ1-1
V gene: TRBV5-5
clone size: .
D gene: TRBD1
CDR3 protein: CASSYPGQGTEAFF
CDR3 DNA: TGTGCCAGCAGCTATCCGGGACAGGGCACTGAAGCTTTCTTT

J gene: TRBJ1-1
V gene: TRBV4-2
clone size: few
D gene: TRBD1
CDR3 protein: CASSLGAGGYMNTEAFF
CDR3 DNA: TGTGCCAGCAGCCTCGGGGCAGGGGGTTACATGAACACTGAAGCTTTCTTT

J gene: TRBJ2-3
V gene: TRBV5-4
clone size: few
D gene: .
CDR3 protein: CASSFGSTDTQYF
CDR3 DNA: TGTGCCAGCAGCTTCGGTAGCACAGATACGCAGTATTTT

J gene: TRBJ2-5
V gene: TRBV19
clone size: few
D gene: TRBD2
CDR3 protein: CASSMDGFGGKETQYF
CDR3 DNA: TGTGCCAGTAGTATGGACGGTTTCGGGGGGAAAGAGACCCAGTACTTC

J gene: TRBJ1-2
V gene: TRBV27
clone size: .
D gene: TRBD1
CDR3 protein: CASRRPGQGLYGYTF
CDR3 DNA: TGTGCCAGCAGGCGGCCGGGACAGGGACTCTATGGCTACACCTTC

J gene: TRBJ1-1
V gene: TRBV10-3
clone size: many
D gene: .
CDR3 protein: CAISEGDMNTEAFF
CDR3 DNA: TGTGCCATCAGTGAAGGGGACATGAACACTGAAGCTTTCTTT

J gene: TRBJ1-2
V gene: TRBV5-4
clone size: few
D gene: .
CDR3 protein: CASSFRGKDYGYTF
CDR3 DNA: TGTGCCAGCAGCTTTAGGGGAAAAGACTATGGCTACACCTTC

J gene: TRBJ2-7
V gene: TRBV7-6
clone size: few
D gene: TRBD2
CDR3 protein: CASSPIGVLAGGPRTYEQYF
CDR3 DNA: TGTGCCAGCAGCCCAATCGGAGTCCTAGCGGGAGGGCCTAGGACCTACGAGCAGTACTTC

J gene: TRBJ2-7
V gene: TRBV30
clone size: few
D gene: .
CDR3 protein: CAWSVYGDEQYF
CDR3 DNA: TGTGCCTGGAGTGTATACGGGGACGAGCAGTACTTC

J gene: TRBJ1-5
V gene: TRBV5-6
clone size: few
D gene: .
CDR3 protein: CASSLGGDTSNQPQHF
CDR3 DNA: TGTGCCAGCAGCTTGGGCGGAGATACAAGCAATCAGCCCCAGCATTTT

J gene: TRBJ2-3
V gene: TRBV4-2
clone size: .
D gene: TRBD1
CDR3 protein: CASAGDRTPTDTQYF
CDR3 DNA: TGTGCCAGCGCCGGGGACAGAACACCCACAGATACGCAGTATTTT

J gene: TRBJ2-7
V gene: TRBV7-8
clone size: .
D gene: .
CDR3 protein: CASSLSSKPSQAEYF
CDR3 DNA: TGTGCCAGCAGCTTATCGAGTAAGCCAAGCCAGGCTGAGTACTTC

J gene: TRBJ2-7
V gene: TRBV6-1
clone size: few
D gene: .
CDR3 protein: CASSESAYEQYF
CDR3 DNA: TGTGCCAGCAGTGAATCAGCCTACGAGCAGTACTTC

J gene: TRBJ2-6
V gene: TRBV28
clone size: few
D gene: .
CDR3 protein: CASSYRESGANVLTF
CDR3 DNA: TGTGCCAGCAGTTACCGGGAGTCTGGGGCCAACGTCCTGACTTTC

J gene: TRBJ2-2
V gene: TRBV6-1
clone size: few
D gene: TRBD2
CDR3 protein: CASSDGGRDYTGELFF
CDR3 DNA: TGTGCCAGCAGTGATGGGGGGAGGGACTACACCGGGGAGCTGTTTTTT

J gene: TRBJ1-4
V gene: TRBV2
clone size: few
D gene: .
CDR3 protein: CASSAPGEFPVANEKLFF
CDR3 DNA: TGTGCCAGCAGTGCGCCCGGAGAGTTCCCAGTGGCTAATGAAAAACTGTTTTTT

J gene: TRBJ1-1
V gene: TRBV2
clone size: few
D gene: .
CDR3 protein: CASTGGTEAFF
CDR3 DNA: TGTGCCAGCACGGGGGGCACTGAAGCTTTCTTT

J gene: TRBJ1-1
V gene: TRBV30
clone size: .
D gene: .
CDR3 protein: CAWQAQGNTEAFF
CDR3 DNA: TGTGCCTGGCAGGCACAGGGAAACACTGAAGCTTTCTTT

J gene: TRBJ1-1
V gene: TRBV5-1
clone size: few
D gene: .
CDR3 protein: CASSLEADTEALF
CDR3 DNA: TGCGCCAGCAGCTTGGAAGCAGACACTGAAGCTCTCTTT

J gene: TRBJ2-5
V gene: TRBV6-5
clone size: .
D gene: .
CDR3 protein: CASSYFGQNGETQYF
CDR3 DNA: TGTGCCAGCAGTTACTTTGGACAGAATGGGGAGACCCAGTACTTC

J gene: TRBJ2-3
V gene: TRBV6-5
clone size: .
D gene: TRBD2
CDR3 protein: CASSSYSGSTDTQYF
CDR3 DNA: TGTGCCAGCAGTTCATATAGCGGGAGCACAGATACGCAGTATTTT

J gene: TRBJ2-5
V gene: TRBV29-1
clone size: few
D gene: .
CDR3 protein: CSVQMTGEGETQYF
CDR3 DNA: TGCAGCGTACAGATGACAGGGGAGGGGGAGACCCAGTACTTC

J gene: TRBJ2-2
V gene: TRBV2
clone size: .
D gene: TRBD1
CDR3 protein: CASRDRVNTGELFF
CDR3 DNA: TGTGCCAGCCGGGACAGGGTGAACACCGGGGAGCTGTTTTTT

J gene: TRBJ2-5
V gene: TRBV18
clone size: few
D gene: TRBD2
CDR3 protein: CASSLAGTAETQYF
CDR3 DNA: TGTGCCAGCTCACTAGCGGGAACCGCGGAGACCCAGTACTTC

J gene: TRBJ1-1
V gene: TRBV6-6
clone size: .
D gene: .
CDR3 protein: CASSPSWVSGRAEAFF
CDR3 DNA: TGTGCCAGCAGTCCCTCTTGGGTCTCCGGCAGGGCTGAAGCTTTCTTT

J gene: TRBJ2-7
V gene: TRBV7-2
clone size: few
D gene: .
CDR3 protein: CASSSGTRRYEQYF
CDR3 DNA: TGTGCCAGCAGCTCCGGGACTCGTAGATACGAGCAGTACTTC